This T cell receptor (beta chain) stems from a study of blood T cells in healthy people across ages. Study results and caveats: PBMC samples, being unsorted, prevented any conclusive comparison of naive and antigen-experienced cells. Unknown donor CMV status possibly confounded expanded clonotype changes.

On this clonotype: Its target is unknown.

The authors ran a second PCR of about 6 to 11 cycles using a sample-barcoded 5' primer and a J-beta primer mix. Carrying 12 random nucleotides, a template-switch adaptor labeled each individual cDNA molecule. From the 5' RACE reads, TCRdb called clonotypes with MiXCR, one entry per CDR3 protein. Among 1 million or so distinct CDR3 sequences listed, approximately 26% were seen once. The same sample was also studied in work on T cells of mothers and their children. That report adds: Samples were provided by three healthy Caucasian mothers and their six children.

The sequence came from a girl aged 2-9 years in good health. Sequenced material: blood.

The CDR3: CASSQQGAIAFF. In DNA form, the CDR3 reads TGTGCCAGCAGCCAACAGGGGGCTATAGCTTTCTTT. The chain has TRBV4-2 and TRBJ1-1, with TRBD1 identical over 8 bases. The CDR3 consists of 12 residues. With 2 bases clipped from V and 10 bases from J, the junction kept 3 bases outside the gene matches. Germline CDR1 reads LGHNA; CDR2 reads YNFKEQ.